This T cell receptor beta chain was captured in a study of T-cell memory formation after mild COVID-19 (dated by TCRdb to 2020 to 2022). About the study as a whole: Most TCR sequence clusters were specific to one of the two donors. Longitudinal TCRalpha and TCRbeta repertoire sequencing tracked T-cell clones expanding and contracting after mild COVID-19 in a couple of donors. Two young, previously healthy adult volunteers, one female and one male, were included in the cohort. The research as a whole found: Contracting CD4+ clones appeared mostly in the CM and EM memory subsets, whereas CD8+ clones were enriched in EMRA. Some responding clones were detected in pre-infection memory, which suggested that pre-existing cross-reactive memory T cells had joined the SARS-CoV-2 response. Whether the second-wave clones peaking on day 37 were SARS-CoV-2 specific was not confirmed. The study covered only two mild cases, and larger cohorts including severe cases with pre-infection samples were considered necessary. Clones that contracted from day 15 to 85 showed balanced CD4/CD8 phenotypes, whereas a second wave of clones that expanded from day 15 to 37 leaned towards CD4+.

The CDR3 runs 18 amino acids, cysteine and phenylalanine included. Only CDR3 DNA is held: 54 bases, read in frame from base 1. V is trimmed back by 3 bases and J by 2 bases, and the junction contains 12 bases that no gene match accounts for. CDR1 and CDR2 are read off the germline V gene as SGHRS and YFSETQ. The listed sequencing device is Illumina NovaSeq 6000. TCRalpha and TCRbeta cDNA libraries were built by 5'RACE with constant-segment primers, adding sample barcodes and unique molecular identifiers. Trizol reagent was used to extract RNA from every sample. The libraries were amplified in two PCR steps, and the second step added a second sample barcode and Illumina TruSeq adapters. Sequencing of libraries was performed on an Illumina NovaSeq with 2 x 150 bp paired-end reads. Processing in the source paper ran as follows. The reads were demultiplexed and collapsed into UMI-guided consensus sequences using migec v1.2.7. With mixcr v2.1.11, UMI consensuses were aligned to TRA and TRB V and J templates and assembled into clonotypes. A clonotype was counted as expanded or contracted only when both edgeR and NoisET called the clonotype significant, with the noise models trained on biological replicates. For edgeR calls, the cutoffs were a false discovery rate-adjusted p below 0.01 and a log2 fold-change threshold of 1. As an exploratory analysis of dynamics, max-normalized trajectories of the 1000 most abundant clonotypes were examined with PCA combined with hierarchical clustering. Separately sequenced CD4+ and CD8+ repertoires were used to assign a CD4 or CD8 phenotype to each responding clone. TCRdb trimmed the raw reads at Q25, called clones with MiXCR and kept productive beta chains. Rows with one shared CDR3 protein collapse into an entry with the most common genes and DNA. None of the V and J calls come from the authors' own analysis; TCRdb made them. The sample table records about 190,000 distinct CDR3 sequences; about a sixth of these occur just once. The top ten clonotypes cover roughly 2.4% of the sample.

Regarding this clonotype: The target of this receptor is not known. No much larger clonotype is one base removed from it; base qualities were not supplied.

Ficoll-Paque density gradient centrifugation was the method used to isolate PBMCs. This receptor was obtained from an adult woman who had mild COVID-19 (a few samples of this study predate the infection). The sample titles of this study are shuffled in the database, so cell type and time point are left out; the donor was told from shared clones. What was sequenced was PBMCs or a T cell subset sorted from them (not recorded which). The sequence links TRBV5-1 to TRBJ2-5; 11 bases in the junction line up with TRBD1. The CDR3 region: CASSSRTGGAFRQETQYF. The DNA sequence is TGCGCCAGCAGCTCTAGGACAGGGGGCGCCTTCCGACAAGAGACCCAGTACTTC.